The next 32 T cell receptor beta chains were all read from a single sample in a study of T cell clonality in common variable immunodeficiency. Generated by immunoSEQ multiplex PCR, the TCRdb table keeps only in-frame clones and is missing some. This repertoire lists about 52,000 clones without singletons; roughly 2% sits in the top ten. Sequencing was carried out using peripheral blood mononuclear cells. The receptors stem from a person aged 18-70 years in good health.

This clone was counted many times. One junction end does not reproduce the germline sequence, and a read error may be involved. The read ends 3 residues before the CDR3 terminus; that terminus is restored from the germline J gene. J is TRBJ1-4 and V is TRBV4-2, with 7 bases aligning to TRBD1. The CDR3 extends over 17 amino acids. The germline CDR1 and CDR2 sequences are LGHNA and YNFKEQ. The part of the CDR3 DNA that was read is TGCGCCAGCAGCCAAGACGGGACAGTTAGAACTAATGAAAAA. This codes for CASSQDGTVRTNEK. The whole CDR3 sequence reads CASSQDGTVRTNEKLFF.

This clone was picked up many times. The read falls 3 residues short of the CDR3 end, and the missing part is taken from the germline J gene. The chain combines TRBV7-2 with TRBJ2-3; D is unclear. This CDR3 is 14 amino acids long. Germline CDR1 SGHTA, CDR2 FQGNSA. V gave up 0 bases and J gave up 4 bases, with 8 bases separating them. The CDR3 DNA, read in part, is TGTGCCAGCAGCTTAGCGTTAGATTCAGATACG. Its translation is CASSLALDSDT. The CDR3 in full is CASSLALDSDTQYF.

At least ten counts were recorded for this clone. Germline is not matched at one junction end, which may reflect a read error. The observed sequence ends 3 residues before the CDR3 terminus, with the missing tail filled in from the germline J gene. The V gene is TRBV4-2, the J gene TRBJ2-3; weak D call: TRBD2 (6 bases). Germline V lookup: CDR1 LGHNA, CDR2 YNFKEQ. CDR3 length: 15 amino acids. The CDR3 protein is CASSQGTLSTDTQYF. The DNA read from the CDR3 is TGCGCCAGCAGCCAAGGGACTCTAAGCACAGATACG.

Regarding this clone: The CDR3 end is not reached by the read, which stops 3 residues before it; the germline J gene fills it in. The chain uses TRBV19 and TRBJ1-2; tentatively, D is TRBD1 (5 bases). Trimming pared 6 bases from V and 4 bases from J, leaving 12 bases between. This CDR3 has 13 amino acids. Germline assignment: CDR1 LNHDA and CDR2 SQIVND (reference sequence). The CDR3 is CASRLTVGYGYTF. The sequenced part of the CDR3 DNA is TGTGCCAGTAGACTGACAGTCGGCTATGGC.

This clone was found many times. The read stops 3 residues short of the end of the CDR3; the missing end is completed from the germline J gene. The chain joins TRBV6-2 or TRBV6-3 to TRBJ2-7, with D possibly TRBD1 on 5 matching bases. The CDR3 has 15 residues. Germline V lookup: CDR1 MNHEY, CDR2 SVGEGT. V shed 2 bases and J shed 4 bases, with 15 bases lying between them. CDR3 sequence: CASSYGAPGPYEQYF. CDR3 DNA (partial): TGTGCCAGCAGTTACGGGGCTCCTGGGCCTTACGAG.

This clone was counted many times. The CDR3 end lies 3 residues beyond the end of the read and is filled in from the germline J gene. The rearrangement links TRBV7-2 to TRBJ2-1; a weak D match, TRBD2 (5 bases). This CDR3 has 15 amino acids. CDR1 SGHTA and CDR2 FQGNSA come from the germline V gene. Trimming took 6 bases from V and 8 from J, leaving 20 bases between them. Partial CDR3 DNA: TGTGCCAGCAGAAACCGGCGGGCTAGCCGGGATGAG. It is translated as CASRNRRASRDE. The whole CDR3 is CASRNRRASRDEQFF.

This clone has at least ten counts. The CDR3 end lies 3 residues beyond the end of the read and is filled in from the germline J gene. J is TRBJ2-7 and V is TRBV7-2; no clear D. The CDR3 is made up of 14 amino acids. Germline V gene data show CDR1 as SGHTA and CDR2 as FQGNSA. With 0 bases removed from V and 3 bases from J, the gap between germline ends came to 9 bases. The CDR3 bases that were read are TGTGCCAGCAGCTTAGCGCGATTCGGCTACGAG. The encoded protein is CASSLARFGYE. The whole CDR3 protein reads CASSLARFGYEQYF. Looking up the rest from reference TRBV7-2 and TRBJ2-7 gives the full variable domain: GAGVSQSPSNKVTEKGKDVELRCDPISGHTALYWYRQSLGQGLEFLIYFQGNSAPDKSGLPSDRFSAERTGGSVSTLTIQRTQQEDSAVYLCASSLARFGYEQYFGPGTRLTVT.

There are a few counts of this clone. Read sequence stops 3 residues before the CDR3 end, and the germline J gene provides the missing end. V gene TRBV18 combines with J gene TRBJ1-3; no definite D call. The CDR3 totals 15 residues. Germline loops: CDR1 KGHSH, CDR2 LQKENI. V was trimmed by 0 bases and J by 4 bases, leaving 10 bases between them. The CDR3 sequence: CASSPPERFGNTIYF. CDR3 DNA (partial): TGTGCCAGCTCACCACCGGAGCGGTTCGGAAACACC.

Concerning this clone itself: The read ends 3 residues before the CDR3 terminus; that terminus is restored from the germline J gene. The chain uses TRBV20-1 and TRBJ1-2, with D maybe TRBD1 (5 bases). Per the germline V gene, CDR1 is DFQATT and CDR2 is SNEGSKA (reference sequence). The CDR3 spans 14 residues. The DNA read from the CDR3 is TGCAGTGCTAGAGTCCTGGGGAGGGACTACGAC. Amino acids: CSARVLGRDYD. The full CDR3 reads CSARVLGRDYDYTF.

This clone was counted a few times. The read is 3 residues too short to cover the CDR3 end, so that end is filled in from the germline J gene. The V and J genes are TRBV18 and TRBJ2-3; TRBD1 matches 8 bases. The length of the CDR3 is 15 residues. From germline, CDR1 is KGHSH and CDR2 LQKENI. The chain's CDR3 is CASSPNTGGGQPQYF. CDR3 DNA (partial): TGTGCCAGCTCACCAAATACAGGGGGAGGTCAGCCG.

This clone was found many times. The CDR3 sequence: CASSGASGEETQYF. The CDR3 bases that were read are TGTGCCAGCAGTGGGGCTAGCGGGGAGGAGACC. This chain joins TRBV2 and TRBJ2-5; 9 nucleotides agree with TRBD2. The read finishes 3 residues shy of the CDR3 end, and the germline J gene is used to complete it. Per the germline V gene, CDR1 is SNHLY and CDR2 is FYNNEI. The CDR3 consists of 14 residues. After removal of 4 bases from V and 5 bases from J, the junction contained 5 bases not matched to a gene.

This clone has ten or more counts. The DNA ends 3 residues before the CDR3 does, and the rest of the CDR3 is filled in from the germline J gene. V gene TRBV7-2 combines with J gene TRBJ2-3, with 7 nucleotides matching TRBD1. The CDR3 spans 14 residues. Looked up from germline, CDR1 is SGHTA and CDR2 is FQGNSA. CDR3 DNA (partial): TGTGCCAGCAGCTTAGACAGGGGTCGAGAGACG. It specifies CASSLDRGRET. The entire CDR3 reads CASSLDRGRETQYF.

This clone was seen at least ten times. The read ends 3 residues early relative to the CDR3; the germline J gene fills the gap. V usage is TRBV20-1 and J usage is TRBJ1-1; D is uncertain. Germline V gives CDR1 DFQATT, CDR2 SNEGSKA (reference sequence). The germline V and J ends were trimmed by 3 bases and 4 bases, with 18 bases remaining between them. The CDR3 extends over 15 amino acids. The CDR3 loop reads CSASAEGAGSTEAFF. The covered CDR3 bases are TGCAGTGCTAGCGCCGAGGGCGCAGGATCCACTGAA.

The table lists this clone with a few counts. Read coverage stops 3 residues before the CDR3 terminus; the germline J gene supplies the remainder. V and J are TRBV7-9 and TRBJ1-4; tentative D call: TRBD1 (5 bases). Germline CDR1 and CDR2: SEHNR and FQNEAQ (reference sequence). This CDR3 region has 14 residues. This CDR3 reads CASSLGQYNSPLFF. CDR3 bases read: TGTGCCAGCAGCTTAGGACAGTATAATTCACCA. The variable domain in full, completed from reference TRBV7-9 and TRBJ1-4, reads DTGVSQNPRHKITKRGQNVTFRCDPISEHNRLYWYRQTLGQGPEFLTYFQNEAQLEKSRLLSDRFSAERPKGSFSTLEIQRTEQGDSAMYLCASSLGQYNSPLFFGSGTQLSVL.

This clone was detected many times. The CDR3 extends 3 residues past the end of the read, so its final part is completed from the germline J gene. The V gene is TRBV30, the J gene TRBJ1-2, with 7 bases matching TRBD1. Germline V gene sequence: CDR1 GTSNPN, CDR2 SVGIG (reference sequence). CDR3 length equals 12 residues. Incomplete CDR3 DNA: TGTGCCGGTGACAGGGTCCCTGGGATT. It is translated as CAGDRVPGI. The entire CDR3 protein is CAGDRVPGIYTF.

Many counts were recorded for this clone. The CDR3 goes on 3 residues after the read ends, and that part is filled in from the germline J gene. This chain joins TRBV7-9 and TRBJ2-7; D may be TRBD2 (6 bases). Deletions cut 5 bases from V and 0 bases from J, with 14 bases between. CDR3 length: 15 residues. The germline V gene has CDR1 SEHNR and CDR2 FQNEAQ (reference sequence). The DNA read from the CDR3 is TGTGCCAGCAGCCTCGACGGGGGAAGCTCCTACGAG. It encodes CASSLDGGSSYE. The CDR3 in its entirety is CASSLDGGSSYEQYF.

With respect to this clone: Mismatch with germline at one junction end may stem from a read error. The DNA ends 3 residues before the CDR3 does, and the rest of the CDR3 is filled in from the germline J gene. The rearrangement links TRBV2 to TRBJ2-1; 7 positions match TRBD1. This CDR3 contains 15 residues. Germline CDR1 and CDR2: SNHLY and FYNNEI. The CDR3 sequence: CASSYDRDSSNEQFF. CDR3 bases read: TGTGCCAGCAGTTATGACAGGGATTCCTCCAATGAG.

Remarks on this clone: Coverage ceases 3 residues before the CDR3 finishes, and the germline J gene fills in the end. The chain recombines TRBV18 with TRBJ2-2; 9 nucleotides line up with TRBD1. Germline CDR1 is KGHSH and CDR2 is LQKENI. The length of the CDR3 is 14 residues. Incomplete CDR3 DNA: TGTGCCAGCTCACAGGGACAGGGAAGTGAAAAG. Translation gives CASSQGQGSEK. The full CDR3 sequence reads CASSQGQGSEKLFF.

This clone came up many times. The sequenced fragment ends 3 residues before the CDR3 boundary, so the rest is inferred from the germline J gene. The genes are TRBV20-1 and TRBJ2-7, with TRBD2 matching 9 bases. This CDR3 region has 14 residues. V gave up 2 bases and J gave up 2 bases; unmatched junction bases: 4. CDR1 and CDR2 from the germline V gene are DFQATT and SNEGSKA (reference sequence). The sequenced CDR3 bases are TGCAGTGCTAGAATAGGCGGGGGGGCCTACGAG. Amino acid sequence: CSARIGGGAYE. The CDR3 reads in full as CSARIGGGAYEQYF.

In this sample, this clone turned up a few times. The CDR3 end falls 3 residues outside the read, so it is completed with the germline J gene. V gene TRBV7-9 combines with J gene TRBJ1-1; D is possibly TRBD1 (6 bases). This CDR3 has 13 residues. CDR1 is SEHNR, CDR2 FQNEAQ, per germline (reference sequence). The germline V and J ends were trimmed by 5 bases and 3 bases, with 10 bases remaining between them. Partial CDR3 DNA: TGTGCCAGCAGCATCAGGGGTTACACTGAA. This codes for CASSIRGYTE. The full CDR3 is CASSIRGYTEAFF.

To note about this clone: The junction does not match germline at one end; this may be a read error. The sample holds other DNA sequences that translate to the same CDR3. The part of the CDR3 DNA that was read is TGTGCCGGGAGGGGACAGGGGGCCCGAAACACG. Translating it yields CAGRGQGARNT. The full CDR3 protein reads CAGRGQGARNTIYF. The chain carries TRBV30 and TRBJ1-3, with 12 nucleotides matching TRBD1. The CDR3 end lies 3 residues beyond the end of the read and is filled in from the germline J gene. This CDR3 spans 14 amino acids. Germline CDR1 is GTSNPN and CDR2 is SVGIG (reference sequence). Full variable domain (rest looked up from reference TRBV30 and TRBJ1-3): SQTIHQWPATLVQPVGSPLSLECTVEGTSNPNLYWYRQAAGRGLQLLFYSVGIGQISSEVPQNLSASRPQDRQFILSSKKLLLSDSGFYLCAGRGQGARNTIYFGEGSWLTVV.

There are many counts of this clone. CDR3 bases read: TGTGCCAGTAGCCGGACAGGAGATGTCTATGGC. It translates to CASSRTGDVYG. The full CDR3 protein is CASSRTGDVYGYTF. This rearrangement joins TRBV19 to TRBJ1-2; 7 nucleotides align to TRBD1. The read stops 3 residues short of the end of the CDR3; the missing end is completed from the germline J gene. There are 14 residues in the CDR3. CDR1 is LNHDA and CDR2 is SQIVND in the germline V gene (reference sequence). After removal of 6 bases from V and 4 bases from J, the junction contained 8 bases not matched to a gene.

This clone has ten or more counts. The read finishes 3 residues shy of the CDR3 end, and the germline J gene is used to complete it. The rearrangement joins TRBV20-1 to TRBJ2-1; TRBD2 aligns across 10 bases. From germline, CDR1 is DFQATT and CDR2 SNEGSKA (reference sequence). J was trimmed by 8 bases and V by 0 bases; bases with no gene match: 16. CDR3 size: 18 residues. The CDR3 bases that were read are TGCAGTGCTAGAGATAGTTTGGCCCTTAGCGGGAGGTTAGATGAG. Its translation: CSARDSLALSGRLDE. The CDR3 as a whole reads CSARDSLALSGRLDEQFF.

In this sample, this clone turned up a few times. The read terminates 3 residues ahead of where the CDR3 ends, so the germline J gene completes it. V and J are TRBV11-3 and TRBJ2-7, with TRBD1 matching over 8 bases. The junction had 4 bases not matched to a gene; V was cut back by 6 bases and J by 3 bases. CDR3 size: 13 residues. Germline V gives CDR1 SGHNT, CDR2 YENEEA. The CDR3 spells CASSWTGHYEQYF. The part of the CDR3 DNA that was read is TGTGCCAGCAGTTGGACAGGGCACTACGAG.

This clone came up many times. The sequence runs out 3 residues before the end of the CDR3; the remainder is reconstructed from the germline J gene. This chain links TRBV20-1 with TRBJ1-2; D is perhaps TRBD1 (5 bases). Per the germline V gene, CDR1 is DFQATT and CDR2 is SNEGSKA (reference sequence). The CDR3 is 14 residues long. The sequenced part of the CDR3 DNA is TGCAGTGCCGATAAGACAGATCCGGCGGGGGGC. It encodes CSADKTDPAGG. The CDR3 in full is CSADKTDPAGGYTF.

This clone came up a few times. The CDR3 goes on 3 residues after the read ends, and that part is filled in from the germline J gene. The chain carries TRBV7-2 and TRBJ2-3; TRBD1 aligns across 7 bases. The CDR3 covers 13 residues. CDR1 is SGHTA, CDR2 FQGNSA, per germline. CDR3 DNA, as far as it was read: TGTGCCAGCAGCCAGGACAGGCAAGAGACG. Translating it yields CASSQDRQET. The CDR3 in its entirety is CASSQDRQETQYF.

This clone was seen at least ten times. From the germline J gene comes the end of the CDR3, since the read stops 3 residues before it. V and J are TRBV7-2 and TRBJ2-4, with D possibly being TRBD2 (5 bases). From germline, CDR1 is SGHTA and CDR2 FQGNSA. The CDR3 is made up of 15 amino acids. The CDR3 spells CASSLALGSANPQYF. CDR3 DNA (partial): TGTGCCAGCAGCTTAGCGCTGGGTAGCGCAAATCCT.

A note on this clone: The sequence runs out 3 residues before the end of the CDR3; the remainder is reconstructed from the germline J gene. The chain recombines TRBV11-1 with TRBJ2-1, with 10 bases fitting TRBD2. From germline, CDR1 is SGHAT and CDR2 FQDESV (reference sequence). This CDR3 comprises 15 residues. V dropped 7 bases and J dropped 4; count of bases not matched to a gene: 7. CDR3 region: CASISGRASYNEQFF. The covered CDR3 bases are TGTGCCAGCATAAGCGGGAGGGCGAGTTACAATGAG.

This clone has at least ten counts. The read ends 3 residues shy of where the CDR3 ends; the end is completed using the germline J gene. V and J are TRBV19 and TRBJ2-7; TRBD2 is a possible D gene (5 bases). From germline, CDR1 is LNHDA and CDR2 SQIVND (reference sequence). Trimming took off 7 bases at V and 3 bases at J, with 19 bases between the two ends. The CDR3 sequence is 15 residues long. CDR3 DNA, as far as it was read: TGTGCCAGTAAATTCGGTAGCGATCCCTTCTACGAG. Translated: CASKFGSDPFYE. The entire CDR3 reads CASKFGSDPFYEQYF.

This clone was observed many times. The read terminates 3 residues before the CDR3 end, so the remaining end is supplied by the germline J gene. The J gene is TRBJ2-7, the V gene TRBV29-1; TRBD1 is a possible D gene (6 bases). Deletions cut 4 bases from V and 4 bases from J, with 11 bases between. Per germline, CDR1 SQVTM and CDR2 ANQGSEA. The CDR3 spans 12 residues. The CDR3 protein is CSVVGAVYEQYF. Incomplete CDR3 DNA: TGCAGCGTTGTGGGGGCTGTTTACGAG.

This clone was picked up many times. The read falls 3 residues short of the CDR3 end, and the missing part is taken from the germline J gene. The rearrangement joins TRBV11-2 to TRBJ2-3, with D possibly matching TRBD2 (7 bases). This CDR3 spans 14 amino acids. The V end lost 5 bases, the J end lost 6 bases, and 15 bases lay between the germline ends. CDR1 is SGHAT, CDR2 FQNNGV, per germline. The sequenced part of the CDR3 DNA is TGTGCCAGCAGCGCGGGCTGGGGGGGCGATACG. It translates to CASSAGWGGDT. The entire CDR3 protein is CASSAGWGGDTQYF.

This clone came up many times. The read ends 3 residues before the CDR3 terminus; that terminus is restored from the germline J gene. The J gene is TRBJ1-5, the V gene TRBV30, with 10 bases aligning to TRBD1. The CDR3 has 15 amino acids. V dropped 2 bases and J dropped 6; count of bases not matched to a gene: 7. Germline V gives CDR1 GTSNPN, CDR2 SVGIG (reference sequence). CDR3 amino acids: CAWSSTGGFGQPQHF. The part of the CDR3 DNA that was read is TGTGCCTGGAGTTCGACAGGGGGCTTTGGTCAGCCC.